These 5 T cell receptor beta chains were all obtained from the same sample, sequenced in a study of CD8+ T cells in alopecia areata. Treatment here: oral pan-JAK inhibitor, 5-10 mg twice daily. Extracted RNA was reverse transcribed, and the resulting cDNA served as sequencing template. Here immunoSEQ multiplex PCR was the method, and the copy in TCRdb shows in-frame clones only, minus some. In the table there are about 190,000 clones, 45% to 65% of which are singletons. The source material was CD4+ T cells sorted from blood, sampled at week 4, from a patient treated with tofacitinib. The receptors were sampled from a human donor with alopecia areata.

The chain uses TRBV2 and TRBJ2-5; 9 bases line up with TRBD1. V was pared by 6 bases and J by 3 bases, with 2 bases of the junction left unmatched. CDR1 and CDR2 (germline): SNHLY, FYNNEI. This CDR3 has 13 amino acids. CDR3 sequence reads: CASSRDREETQYF. The CDR3 coding sequence is TGTGCCAGCAGCCGGGACAGGGAAGAGACCCAGTACTTC.

The chain couples TRBV2 to TRBJ1-5, with no clear D. This CDR3 contains 15 residues. CDR1 is SNHLY, CDR2 FYNNEI, per germline. V lost 3 bases and J 0 bases, leaving 9 bases between the germline ends. Here the CDR3 reads CASSDGPDSNQPQHF. CDR3 DNA: TGTGCCAGCAGTGACGGCCCTGATAGCAATCAGCCCCAGCATTTT.

This clone has just a few counts. The rearrangement joins TRBV29-1 to TRBJ2-7, with D possibly TRBD1 on 5 matching bases. V was shortened by 6 bases and J by 4 bases, with 10 bases between the two germline ends. The length of the CDR3 is 11 residues. In germline, CDR1 is SQVTM, CDR2 ANQGSEA. CDR3 bases: TGCAGCGTGGTTGGACAATACGAGCAGTACTTC. Translated: CSVVGQYEQYF.

This clone has a handful of counts. The chain uses TRBV7-2 and TRBJ2-7, with TRBD2 identical over 8 bases. V lost 1 base, J lost 5 bases, and 7 bases stayed unmatched. CDR1 is SGHTA, CDR2 FQGNSA, per germline. The CDR3 length is 15 residues. CDR3 DNA sequence: TGTGCCAGCAGCTTAGACCCGGGAGGGGGGAACGAGCAGTACTTC. This encodes CASSLDPGGGNEQYF.

V gene TRBV29-1 combines with J gene TRBJ2-7; 7 bases line up with TRBD2. Germline CDR1 is SQVTM and CDR2 is ANQGSEA. The CDR3 has 14 residues. J was trimmed by 7 bases and V by 1 base; bases with no gene match: 10. CDR3 DNA sequence: TGCAGCGTTGAAGTAGCGGGTATAGGAAGGGAGCAGTACTTC. Residues: CSVEVAGIGREQYF.